This T cell receptor beta chain comes out of a study of response to subunit inactivated influenza vaccine. The germline V gene has CDR1 ENHRY and CDR2 SYGVKD. This CDR3 is built from 13 residues. Between the trimmed V and J ends, which lost 7 bases and 4 bases, there was a span of 13 bases. Findings of the study overall: It was the authors' suggestion that each seasonal influenza vaccination recruits few new T cells.

TCRdb itself ran the RT-PCR reads through MiXCR, one entry per CDR3 protein. The data contain 750,000 to 850,000 distinct CDR3 sequences, approximately 17% of them seen just once; the ten biggest clones take up roughly a tenth. With regard to this clonotype: Its target is not known.

This TCR was recovered from a man aged 50-60 years who received an inactivated influenza vaccine. The J gene is TRBJ2-5, the V gene TRBV10-3, with no clear D. The sample consisted of PBMCs from blood, taken more than 4 days after vaccination. The CDR3 is CAIKEPSRETQYF. The CDR3, as DNA: TGTGCCATCAAGGAGCCTTCTAGAGAGACCCAGTACTTC.